This T cell receptor (beta chain) was identified in a study of blood T cell repertoires in COVID-19. The CDR3 has 17 amino acids. Germline CDR1 reads SEHNR; CDR2 reads FQNEAQ (reference sequence). Trimming cost V 0 bases and J 2 bases, with 15 bases left between them. The table came from immunoSEQ multiplex PCR; TCRdb's copy has only in-frame clones and leaves some out. The sample consists of roughly 190,000 clones, 65% to 85% of them appearing once. Material for sequencing was peripheral blood. This clonotype was obtained from a man aged 45 to 65 with active or convalescent COVID-19. The V and J genes are TRBV7-9 and TRBJ2-3, with TRBD1 as a possible D gene (6 bases). Written as DNA, the CDR3 is TGTGCCAGCAGCTTAGCGGGGGCCCTCCGGTCCACAGATACGCAGTATTTT. Translation gives CASSLAGALRSTDTQYF.